Below, one TCR beta chain is given with its context. Its antigen remains unidentified. Base qualities were left out, and no much larger clone turns up one base away. Library generation was performed with the immunoSEQ multiplex PCR assay. In its TCRdb copy, this immuneACCESS table keeps in-frame sequences only and misses some clones. Where compared with another copy, unresolved V genes explain less than half of these, and the others have no known cause. Counted in this sample were 120,000 or so clones; approximately 92% of them appeared once. Of the sample, under 0.7% falls within the top ten clones. For this chain, trimming is 2 bases at the V end and 10 bases at the J end, and the number of junction bases without a gene match is 13. The CDR3 sequence holds 16 residues, the cysteine and phenylalanine included. Of all the DNA, just the CDR3 is kept, 48 bases in frame from base 1. The germline V gene specifies MGHRA as CDR1 and YSYEKL as CDR2.

The data were obtained in a study of control samples from healthy donors and cancer patients (dated by TCRdb to 2020 to 2021). The sequenced material came from PBMCs. The receptor was isolated from a man aged 80 or over with head and neck cancer. In this chain, TRBV4-1 is recombined with TRBJ2-3, with 9 middle bases fitting TRBD1. CDR3 protein: CASSQPTDRGAFPQYF. The nucleotide sequence reads TGCGCCAGCAGCCAACCAACGGACAGGGGCGCCTTCCCGCAGTATTTT.